This TCR beta chain was captured by sequencing in a study of T-cell memory formation after mild COVID-19. With respect to this clonotype: Its cognate antigen is unknown.

Germline lookup yields CDR1 SQVTM and CDR2 ANQGSEA. The length of the CDR3 is 14 residues. V dropped 7 bases and J dropped 4; count of bases not matched to a gene: 6. General study findings and limits: Whereas later expanders leaned CD4+, clones contracting day 15 to 85 showed a balanced CD4/CD8 makeup. Researchers report contracting CD4+ clones mostly in CM and EM, with CD8+ clones in EMRA.

TCRdb fed the 5' RACE reads into MiXCR, producing one record per CDR3 protein. The data show around 440,000 distinct CDR3 sequences, with about 20% seen just once and roughly 12% held by the top ten. The chain couples TRBV29-1 to TRBJ2-1, with 11 bases identical to TRBD1. The receptor was isolated from an adult woman who had mild COVID-19 (a few samples of this study predate the infection). Cell type and time point are not known. The sample was PBMCs or a T cell subset sorted from them (not recorded which). In DNA form, the CDR3 reads TGCAGCGGAGGGACAGGGGGAGGTTACAATGAGCAGTTCTTC. This sequence encodes CSGGTGGGYNEQFF.